This TCR beta chain was obtained from a study of blood T cell repertoires in COVID-19. TCRdb's table, derived via immunoSEQ multiplex PCR, lists solely in-frame clones and lacks some. The sample yields around 130,000 clones, around 86% seen once. This CDR3 has 13 residues. Trimming cost V 6 bases and J 5 bases, with 16 bases left between them. Germline V gene sequence: CDR1 SQVTM, CDR2 ANQGSEA. The sample comprised peripheral blood. The rearrangement joins TRBV29-1 to TRBJ1-1; TRBD1 might be the D (6 bases). The TCR originated in a woman in her forties or fifties who had recovered from COVID-19. Here the CDR3 reads CSVRTVRGTEAFF. The CDR3 DNA reads TGCAGCGTGAGGACAGTTCGAGGGACTGAAGCTTTCTTT.